At least ten counts were recorded for the clone carrying this TCR beta chain. What it recognizes is unknown. The data were obtained in a study of metastatic and nonmetastatic thyroid tumors. The wider study: From malignant and benign thyroid patients, repertoires in blood and in tumor or nodule tissue were compared.

Whole-study findings and limits: Compared with benign nodules, malignant thyroid tumors were reported to have significantly higher TCR beta diversity in both blood and tumor.

TCRdb reanalyzed the PCR reads via MiXCR. The sample includes about 33,000 clones, about 15% of them seen just once. The V gene's germline CDR1 is SNHLY and CDR2 FYNNEI. This CDR3 is 15 amino acids long. V lost 7 bases and J lost 4; bases outside the gene matches: 7. Patients were all untreated before their thyroid surgery. This TCR was sampled from a female donor with papillary thyroid cancer or a benign thyroid nodule (not recorded which). Some clones in this sample may be carry-over from other donors' samples. The sample consisted of blood. The V and J genes are TRBV2 and TRBJ2-1, with TRBD1 identical over 10 bases. DNA of the CDR3: TGTGCCAGCATCGCCGGGACAGGGGCTTACAATGAGCAGTTCTTC. This sequence encodes CASIAGTGAYNEQFF.